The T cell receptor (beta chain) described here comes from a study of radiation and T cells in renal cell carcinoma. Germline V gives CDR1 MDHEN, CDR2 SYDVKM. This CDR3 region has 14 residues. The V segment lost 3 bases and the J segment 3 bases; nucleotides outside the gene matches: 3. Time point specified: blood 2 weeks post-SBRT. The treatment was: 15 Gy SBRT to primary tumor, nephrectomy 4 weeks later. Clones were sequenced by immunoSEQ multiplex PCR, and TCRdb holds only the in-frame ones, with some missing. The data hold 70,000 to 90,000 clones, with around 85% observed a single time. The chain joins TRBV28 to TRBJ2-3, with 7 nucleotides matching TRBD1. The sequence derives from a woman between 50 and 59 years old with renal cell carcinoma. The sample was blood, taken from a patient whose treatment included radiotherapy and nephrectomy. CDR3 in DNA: TGTGCCAGCAGTTTCGACAGGGTAACAGATACGCAGTATTTT. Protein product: CASSFDRVTDTQYF.